The table lists the clone carrying this TCR beta chain with a few counts. The antigen is unknown. The data originate from a study of T cells after yellow fever vaccination. Findings of the study overall: Weaker overall was a secondary response that nonetheless peaked faster, on day 5 versus 15.

TCRdb called the 5' RACE reads again in MiXCR, with one record for every CDR3 protein. The table includes 300,000 to 350,000 distinct CDR3 sequences, 7% to 10% detected once. The CDR3 consists of 15 residues. Germline trimming cut 6 bases from V and 2 bases from J; bases unmatched to any gene: 8. Germline-derived CDR1 and CDR2 are SGHVS and FNYEAQ. The chain combines TRBV7-6 with TRBJ2-7; 9 positions agree with TRBD2. The material was PBMCs, obtained around 45 days after the first yellow fever vaccination. This sequence was found in a man in his late teens or twenties who received the YFV17D yellow fever vaccine. CDR3 loop: CASSEIAGAPYEQYF. The DNA for the CDR3 is TGTGCCAGCAGTGAGATAGCGGGGGCCCCCTACGAGCAGTACTTC.